The sequence of this T cell receptor beta chain was determined in a study of blood T cell repertoires in COVID-19. Study at large: Samples of COVID-19 (acute and convalescent) were obtained from the United States, Italy and Spain. T cells, B-cell-depleted T cells, or PBMCs provided the cDNA or gDNA that served as material.

In the study's own analysis: Estimates of nucleated cell counts were drawn from the amplification of reference gene primers. The table came from immunoSEQ multiplex PCR; TCRdb's copy has only in-frame clones and leaves some out. That table furnishes V, J and clone size, whereas the DNA furnished D and trimming. The table lists 220,000 or so clones, roughly 80% of them singletons. The sequence was obtained from a man aged 25-45 years with active or convalescent COVID-19. Sequencing was carried out using peripheral blood.

DNA of the CDR3: TGTGCCAGCAGCCCCCTTCTACAGGGGGCGTTGATCAATCAGCCCCAGCATTTT. Translated: CASSPLLQGALINQPQHF. The V call is TRBV7-6, the J call TRBJ1-5; TRBD1 agrees at 9 bases. From germline, CDR1 is SGHVS and CDR2 FNYEAQ. CDR3 length: 18 residues. V trimming: 5 bases; J trimming: 3 bases; junction bases outside the gene matches: 14.